The clone carrying this T cell receptor (beta chain) was recorded at least ten times. What it binds is unknown. Amplified TCR beta CDR3 regions derived from RNA transcripts. HTBI primers were employed in a first-round RT-PCR of the TCR CDR3. TCRdb reprocessed the multiplex PCR reads via MiXCR and lists one record per CDR3 protein. The data show about 350,000 distinct CDR3 sequences, under 20% seen once. Per the germline V gene, CDR1 is GTSNPN and CDR2 is SVGIG (reference sequence). The germline V and J ends were trimmed by 2 bases and 4 bases, with 17 bases remaining between them. The CDR3 length is 15 residues. The data were taken from a study of T cells in Graves' hyperthyroidism and ophthalmopathy. Findings of the study overall: In blood, most of the thyroid clonotypes expanded above 0.001 were also present. The model's output predicted ophthalmopathy at a median of roughly 6.9 months prior to onset.

These patients, aged 18 to 65, had recently diagnosed hyperthyroidism lasting under 2 months. Cells are PBMCs isolated from around 10 ml of fresh blood. Sequenced input: blood. This receptor was obtained from a woman aged 18-35 years with Graves' hyperthyroidism. This chain links TRBV30 with TRBJ1-2, with TRBD1 as a possible D gene (6 bases). The CDR3 spells CAWSFSGANPYGYTF. The DNA of the CDR3 is TGTGCCTGGAGTTTCTCGGGGGCAAATCCCTATGGCTACACCTTC.